This T cell receptor beta chain is from a study of cytomegalovirus exposure and HLA in healthy donors. The CDR3 contains 13 residues. Germline CDR1 reads MRHNA; CDR2 reads SNTAGT. V was clipped by 6 bases and J by 3 bases, with 10 bases between them. Notes on the study in general: Many donors shared some public TCRs, even though most TCR sequences were rare. A previous analysis found most TCR beta V segments productive roughly 90% or roughly 30% of the time. High sensitivity and specificity were reportedly achieved when the classifier diagnosed cytomegalovirus status. Later analysis identified a missense DCLRE1C variant that was linked to TCR beta V- and J-gene trimming.

PCR primers comprised 60 Vbeta and 13 Jbeta primers. TCRdb keeps only in-frame clones here, not all; method: immunoSEQ multiplex PCR. The profile covers about 140,000 clones, with around 77% appearing a single time and 2% to 2.5% taken by the ten largest. Concerning this clone: Its antigen remains unknown.

The specimen sequenced was PBMCs. The sequence came from a man between 25 and 39 years old in good health and CMV-seronegative. The chain carries TRBV6-4 and TRBJ2-3; TRBD2 might be the D (6 bases). The CDR3 loop reads CASSGSPTDTQYF. Written as DNA, the CDR3 is TGTGCCAGCAGCGGGAGTCCGACAGATACGCAGTATTTT.